This TCR beta chain comes out of a study of blood T cells in healthy people across ages. For the second PCR, which ran for about 7 to 11 cycles, a sample-barcoded 5' primer and a J-beta primer mix were used. Via MiXCR, TCRdb re-called the 5' RACE reads, giving one row per CDR3 protein. The table shows around 1,000,000 distinct CDR3 sequences, with about 25% occurring only once. A few counts support this clonotype. For every donor, a draw yielded approximately 9.8 milliliters of peripheral blood. These sequences were also reported in another study, on T cells of mothers and their children. Turning to that study: The study sampled three healthy Caucasian mothers and their six children.

The specimen sequenced was blood. The receptor was derived from a girl aged 2 to 10 in good health.

In DNA form, the CDR3 reads TGCGCCAGCAGCTTGGTCAGCGGGAGCCCAGATACGCAGTATTTT. It yields the protein CASSLVSGSPDTQYF. The chain recombines TRBV5-1 with TRBJ2-3; TRBD2 matches at 8 bases. The germline V gene encodes CDR1 SGHRS and CDR2 YFSETQ. Trimming cost V 0 bases and J 4 bases; bases outside gene matches: 4. The CDR3 length is 15 residues.